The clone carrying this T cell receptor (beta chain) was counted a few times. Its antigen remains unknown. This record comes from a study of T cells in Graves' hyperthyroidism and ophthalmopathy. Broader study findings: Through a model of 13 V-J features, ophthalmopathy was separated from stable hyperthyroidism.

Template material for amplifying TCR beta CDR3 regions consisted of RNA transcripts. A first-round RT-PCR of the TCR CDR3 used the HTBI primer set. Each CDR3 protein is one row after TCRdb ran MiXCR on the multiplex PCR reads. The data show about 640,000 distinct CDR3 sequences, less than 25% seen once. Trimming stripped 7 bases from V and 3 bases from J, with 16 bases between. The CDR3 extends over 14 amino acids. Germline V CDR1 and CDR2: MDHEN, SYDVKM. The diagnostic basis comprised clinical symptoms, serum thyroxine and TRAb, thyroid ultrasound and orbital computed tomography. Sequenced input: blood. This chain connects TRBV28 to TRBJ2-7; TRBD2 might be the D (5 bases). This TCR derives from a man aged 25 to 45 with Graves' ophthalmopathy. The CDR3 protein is CASIPNPGNYEQYF. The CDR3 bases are TGTGCCAGCATTCCAAACCCGGGAAACTACGAGCAGTACTTC.